Shown below are 8 T cell receptor beta chains from a single sample sequenced in a study of post-analysis software for immune sequencing data. Findings and caveats of the study: Controls had lower frequencies than patients of about 5 TRBV segments, which included TRBV5-6, TRBV5-1 and TRBV20-1.

The antigens for these receptors are not known. Prepared libraries of TCR beta cDNA carried unique molecular identifiers. TCRdb analysed the PCR reads with MiXCR anew, one entry per CDR3 protein. Of about 430,000 distinct CDR3 sequences listed, over 30% are singletons. Sequencing used blood. These receptors originate from a girl aged 2 to 9 with multiple sclerosis.

This sequence joins TRBV2 and TRBJ2-3, with unresolved D. Per germline, CDR1 SNHLY and CDR2 FYNNEI. The CDR3 has 12 amino acids. Deletions cut 4 bases from V and 6 bases from J, with 8 bases between. CDR3 DNA sequence: TGTGCCAGCAGTGGTTTTAGGGATACGCAGTATTTT. It yields the protein CASSGFRDTQYF.

V is TRBV12-3 or TRBV12-4 and J is TRBJ2-5; the D call may be TRBD1 or TRBD2 (6 bases each). The CDR3 runs to 13 residues. The germline V and J ends were trimmed by 7 bases and 5 bases, with 14 bases remaining between them. The CDR3 nucleotides read TGTGCCAGCACCCCTGGGGGGCGGGAGACCCAGTACTTC. Its translation is CASTPGGRETQYF.

The chain links TRBV6-5 to TRBJ2-2; D is unclear. CDR3 length: 12 residues. Germline CDR1 reads MNHEY; CDR2 reads SVGAGI. V shed 5 bases and J shed 1 base, with 2 bases lying between them. The CDR3 sequence is CASSKNTGELFF. DNA of the CDR3: TGTGCCAGCAGTAAGAACACCGGGGAGCTGTTTTTT.

The V gene is TRBV12-3 or TRBV12-4, the J gene TRBJ1-1; D gene ambiguous. V gave up 3 bases and J gave up 2 bases, with 7 bases separating them. The CDR3 sequence is 13 residues long. This CDR3 is CASSLRVNTEAFF. The CDR3 bases are TGTGCCAGCAGTTTGAGAGTTAACACTGAAGCTTTCTTT.

The sample holds many counts of this clonotype. The V gene is TRBV5-1, the J gene TRBJ2-5, with a tentative D call TRBD1 (6 bases). Between the trimmed V and J ends, which lost 9 bases and 1 base, there was a span of 10 bases. This CDR3 is built from 12 residues. CDR1 SGHRS and CDR2 YFSETQ come from the germline V gene. CDR3 sequence reads: CATSDSQETQYF. The DNA for the CDR3 is TGCGCCACCTCGGACAGCCAAGAGACCCAGTACTTC.

The CDR3 loop reads CASSPRDRDSPLHF. The CDR3 DNA is TGTGCCAGCTCACCACGGGACAGGGACTCACCCCTCCACTTT. V is TRBV18 and J is TRBJ1-6, with 9 bases identical to TRBD1. The CDR3 sequence is 14 residues long. The germline CDR1 and CDR2 sequences are KGHSH and LQKENI. Trimming cost V 1 base and J 10 bases; bases outside gene matches: 2.

CDR3 coding DNA: TGTGCCAGCAGTCCAGGGGAGGGGGAATATAATTCACCCCTCCACTTT. Protein: CASSPGEGEYNSPLHF. This chain uses TRBV6-5 with TRBJ1-6; possible D gene TRBD1, 6 bases. The CDR3 runs to 16 residues. Deletions cut 5 bases from V and 4 bases from J, with 15 bases between. Germline CDR1 MNHEY, CDR2 SVGAGI.

The chain employs TRBV28 and TRBJ2-1; 7 positions match TRBD2. This CDR3 has 14 residues. Germline CDR1 reads MDHEN; CDR2 reads SYDVKM. V lost 8 bases to trimming and J lost 3 bases; unmatched junction nucleotides: 7. This CDR3 reads CASWASGFYNEQFF. The CDR3 nucleotides read TGTGCCAGCTGGGCTAGCGGATTCTACAATGAGCAGTTCTTC.